This T cell receptor beta chain is drawn from a study of lymphopenia after photon versus proton radiotherapy (dated by TCRdb to the late 2010s). Regarding the research as a whole: The study compared the immunological effects of photon versus proton radiation therapy in patients with gastrointestinal tumors who developed high-grade lymphopenia. The cohort included approximately 22 patients with gastrointestinal tumors who developed lymphopenia after receiving either photon or proton therapy. The goal of the study was to characterize the differences between the two radiation modalities in how they affect the immune system. Results the study describes overall, beyond this receptor: During treatment, patients who received proton therapy stayed relatively stable, whereas patients who received photon therapy lost naive T cells and TCR diversity and gained effector/memory populations. Once the lymphocyte count had reached its nadir, the repertoires of photon-treated patients showed oligoclonal expansion, particularly of CD8+ Temra cells, and this expansion drove the decline in diversity. The survival association was assessed only in patients who died, and better survival with proton therapy was presented by the authors as a possibility rather than a demonstrated result. Across the cohort, an inverse correlation was found between a larger post-nadir drop in TCR diversity and overall survival time among patients who died.

Turning to this clone: There is no known antigen for this receptor. The sample holds no much larger clone one base away, and base qualities are not on file.

V is pared back by 0 bases and J by 6 bases, with 10 bases lying between the germline termini. CDR1 and CDR2 were assigned from the germline V gene (reference sequence) as LNHNV and YYDKDF. There are 14 amino acids in the CDR3, from cysteine to phenylalanine inclusive. Of all the DNA, just the CDR3 is kept, 42 bases in frame from base 1. Receptors were amplified or captured by the immunoSEQ multiplex PCR assay. T cell repertoires were profiled by deep sequencing of rearranged TCR beta loci, alongside multiparametric flow cytometry. This immuneACCESS table, as held by TCRdb, lists in-frame sequences with V and J called but not all clones. Of the missing ones, under half trace to an unresolved V gene in checked studies; the others have no known cause. A total of around 50,000 clones appear in this sample, 84% of them only once. The ten largest clones capture around 2.1% of the sample.

The receptor's source is a man between 60 and 75 years old with pancreatic cancer. This material consisted of peripheral blood, taken from a patient treated with proton-based radiotherapy. The V gene is TRBV15 and the J gene is TRBJ2-3; TRBD2 is perhaps the D gene, given 6 matching bases. In nucleotides, the sequence is TGTGCCACCAGCAGAGATCGGGGGACGGATACGCAGTATTTT. It translates as CATSRDRGTDTQYF.